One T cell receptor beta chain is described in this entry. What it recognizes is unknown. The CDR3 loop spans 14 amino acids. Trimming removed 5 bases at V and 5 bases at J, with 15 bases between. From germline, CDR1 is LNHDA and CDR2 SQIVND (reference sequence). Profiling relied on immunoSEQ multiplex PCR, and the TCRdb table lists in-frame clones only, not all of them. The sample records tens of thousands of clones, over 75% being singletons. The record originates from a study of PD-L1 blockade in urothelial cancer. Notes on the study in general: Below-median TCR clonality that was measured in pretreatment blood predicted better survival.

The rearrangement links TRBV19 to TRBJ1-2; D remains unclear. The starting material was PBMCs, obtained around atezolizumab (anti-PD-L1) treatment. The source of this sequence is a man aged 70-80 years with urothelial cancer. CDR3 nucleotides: TGTGCCAGTAGTCCGACCGGGAGCAGATATGGCTACACCTTC. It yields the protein CASSPTGSRYGYTF.